This TCR beta chain came from a study of regulatory T cells in long-lasting Graves disease. A remark on this clonotype: Antigen unknown.

Sequencing libraries for TCR beta were prepared with iRepertoire HTBI primers and Arm-PCR of CDR3 regions. TCRdb reanalysed the multiplex PCR reads using MiXCR and keeps one entry per CDR3 protein. The sample includes roughly 610,000 distinct CDR3 sequences, roughly 15% of them seen just once. Stated time point: newly diagnosed GD, antithyroid drugs for less than 3 months. PBMCs were the source of the RNA used for TCR sequencing. Points from the study as a whole: The study found lower TCR diversity in persistent Graves' patients than in newly diagnosed ones. Persistent disease exhibited a predilection for TRBV28, TRBJ1-2 and TRBJ2-5.

Trimming left V 2 bases short and J 2 bases short, with 24 bases between. Germline V lookup: CDR1 KGHSH, CDR2 LQKENI. This CDR3 has 19 amino acids. The same data also went into a second study, on T cells in Graves' hyperthyroidism and ophthalmopathy.

This chain connects TRBV18 to TRBJ1-2; D gene uncertain. The TCR originated in a woman aged 25 to 39 with Graves disease. Source: peripheral blood mononuclear cells (PBMCs), taken at new diagnosis, from a patient treated with antithyroid drugs. This chain's CDR3 is CASSPVGSQPYGLNYGYTF. The CDR3 DNA reads TGTGCCAGCTCACCAGTAGGCAGCCAACCCTATGGCCTCAACTATGGCTACACCTTC.